This T cell receptor (beta chain) emerged from a study of cytomegalovirus exposure and HLA in healthy donors. A multiplex PCR was run with 60 Vbeta primers and 13 Jbeta primers. Measured with immunoSEQ multiplex PCR; TCRdb has only the in-frame clones, and not every one. This sample has 55,000 to 90,000 clones; just over 75% occur once, and the top ten carry around 6.3%. This clone was counted between two and nine times. The sequence was obtained from a man aged 50-60 years in good health and CMV-seronegative. What was sequenced was PBMCs.

The CDR3 is CASSNTYNYGYTF. CDR3 DNA sequence: TGTGCCAGCAGCAATACATATAACTATGGCTACACCTTC. J is TRBJ1-2 and V is TRBV6-1; D remains ambiguous. This CDR3 is built from 13 residues. Trimming removed 6 bases at V and 1 base at J, with 9 bases between. Looked up from germline, CDR1 is MNHNS and CDR2 is SASEGT.